This T cell receptor (beta chain) came from a study of cytomegalovirus exposure and HLA in healthy donors. This CDR3 has 14 residues. CDR1 is SGHRS, CDR2 YFSETQ, per germline. V shed 2 bases, J shed 2 bases, and the junction held 3 bases outside the gene matches. Measured with immunoSEQ multiplex PCR; TCRdb has only the in-frame clones, and not every one. The data show some 180,000 clones, about 81% seen once. The chain couples TRBV5-1 to TRBJ2-7; 8 bases align to TRBD1. The sequencing sample was made of PBMCs. The sequence was obtained from a woman aged 25 to 45 in good health and CMV-seronegative. This chain's CDR3 is CASSFWDRPYEQYF. The CDR3, as DNA: TGCGCCAGCAGCTTTTGGGACAGGCCCTACGAGCAGTACTTC.